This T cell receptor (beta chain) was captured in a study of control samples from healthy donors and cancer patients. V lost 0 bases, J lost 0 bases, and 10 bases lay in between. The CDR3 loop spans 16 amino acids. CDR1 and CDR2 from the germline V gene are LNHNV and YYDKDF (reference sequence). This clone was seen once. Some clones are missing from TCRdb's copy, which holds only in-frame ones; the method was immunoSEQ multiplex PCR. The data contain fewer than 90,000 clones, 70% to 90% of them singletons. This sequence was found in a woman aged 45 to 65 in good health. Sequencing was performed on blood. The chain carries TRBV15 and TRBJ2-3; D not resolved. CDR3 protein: CATSRDRPGSTDTQYF. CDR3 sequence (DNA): TGTGCCACCAGCAGAGATCGGCCGGGTAGCACAGATACGCAGTATTTT.